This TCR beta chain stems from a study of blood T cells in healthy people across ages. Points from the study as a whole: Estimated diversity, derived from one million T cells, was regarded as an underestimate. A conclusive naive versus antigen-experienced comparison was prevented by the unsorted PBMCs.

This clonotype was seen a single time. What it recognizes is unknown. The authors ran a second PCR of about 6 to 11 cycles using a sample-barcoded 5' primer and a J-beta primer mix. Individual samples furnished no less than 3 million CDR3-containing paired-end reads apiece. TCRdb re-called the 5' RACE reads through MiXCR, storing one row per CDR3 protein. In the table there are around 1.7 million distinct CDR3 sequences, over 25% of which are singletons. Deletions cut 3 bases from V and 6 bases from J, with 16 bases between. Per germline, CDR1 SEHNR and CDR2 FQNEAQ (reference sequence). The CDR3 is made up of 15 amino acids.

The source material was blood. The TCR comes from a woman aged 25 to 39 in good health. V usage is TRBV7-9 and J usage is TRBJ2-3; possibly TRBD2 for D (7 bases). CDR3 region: CASSFASGGADTQYF. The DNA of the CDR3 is TGTGCCAGCAGCTTTGCTAGTGGGGGGGCTGATACGCAGTATTTT. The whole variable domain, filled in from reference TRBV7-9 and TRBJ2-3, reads DTGVSQNPRHKITKRGQNVTFRCDPISEHNRLYWYRQTLGQGPEFLTYFQNEAQLEKSRLLSDRFSAERPKGSFSTLEIQRTEQGDSAMYLCASSFASGGADTQYFGPGTRLTVL.